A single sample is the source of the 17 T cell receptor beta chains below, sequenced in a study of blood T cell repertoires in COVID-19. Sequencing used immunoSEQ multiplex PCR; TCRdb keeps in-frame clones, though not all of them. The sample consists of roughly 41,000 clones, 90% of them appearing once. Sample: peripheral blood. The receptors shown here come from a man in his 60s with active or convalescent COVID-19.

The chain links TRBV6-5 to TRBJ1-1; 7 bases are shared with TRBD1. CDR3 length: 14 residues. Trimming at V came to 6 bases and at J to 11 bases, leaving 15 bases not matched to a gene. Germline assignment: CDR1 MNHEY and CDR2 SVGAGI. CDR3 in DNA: TGTGCCAGCAGACGACAGGGAGGCGAGATTGGGGCTTTCTTT. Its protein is CASRRQGGEIGAFF.

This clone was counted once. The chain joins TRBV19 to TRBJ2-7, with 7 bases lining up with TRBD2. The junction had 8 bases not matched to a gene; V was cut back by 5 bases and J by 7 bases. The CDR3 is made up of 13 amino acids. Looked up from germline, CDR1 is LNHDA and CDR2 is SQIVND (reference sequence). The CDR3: CASSSGLRGEQYF. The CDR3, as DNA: TGTGCCAGTAGTTCCGGCCTGCGGGGGGAGCAGTACTTC.

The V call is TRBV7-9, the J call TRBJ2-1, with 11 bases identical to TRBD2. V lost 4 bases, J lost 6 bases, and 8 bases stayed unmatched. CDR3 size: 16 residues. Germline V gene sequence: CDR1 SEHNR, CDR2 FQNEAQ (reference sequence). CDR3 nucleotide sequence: TGTGCCAGCAGCTCGTCGGGACTAGCGGCAACCAATGAGCAGTTCTTC. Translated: CASSSSGLAATNEQFF.

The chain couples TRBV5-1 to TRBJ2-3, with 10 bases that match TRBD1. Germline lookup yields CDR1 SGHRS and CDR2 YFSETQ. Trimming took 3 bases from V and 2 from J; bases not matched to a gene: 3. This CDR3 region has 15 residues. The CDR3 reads CASSSGQGDTDTQYF. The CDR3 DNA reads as TGCGCCAGCAGCTCCGGACAGGGGGACACAGATACGCAGTATTTT.

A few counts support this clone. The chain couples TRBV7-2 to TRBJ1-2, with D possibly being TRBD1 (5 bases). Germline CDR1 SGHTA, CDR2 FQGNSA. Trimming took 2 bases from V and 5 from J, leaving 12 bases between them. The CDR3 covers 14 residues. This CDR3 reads CASSLRSQGYGYTF. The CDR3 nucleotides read TGTGCCAGCAGCTTAAGGTCCCAGGGTTATGGCTACACCTTC.

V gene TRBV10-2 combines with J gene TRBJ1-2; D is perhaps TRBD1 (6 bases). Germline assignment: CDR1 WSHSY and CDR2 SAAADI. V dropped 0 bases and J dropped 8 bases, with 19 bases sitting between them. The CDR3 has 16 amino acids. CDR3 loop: CASSESTLRGAWGYTF. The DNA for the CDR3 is TGCGCCAGCAGTGAGTCGACTTTACGGGGGGCGTGGGGCTACACCTTC.

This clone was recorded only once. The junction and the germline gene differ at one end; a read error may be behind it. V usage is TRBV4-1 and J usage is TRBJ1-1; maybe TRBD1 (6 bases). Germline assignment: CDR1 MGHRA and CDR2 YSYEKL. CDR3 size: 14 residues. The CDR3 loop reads CASCQVGGNTEAFF. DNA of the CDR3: TGCGCCAGCTGCCAGGTAGGGGGTAACACTGAAGCTTTCTTT.

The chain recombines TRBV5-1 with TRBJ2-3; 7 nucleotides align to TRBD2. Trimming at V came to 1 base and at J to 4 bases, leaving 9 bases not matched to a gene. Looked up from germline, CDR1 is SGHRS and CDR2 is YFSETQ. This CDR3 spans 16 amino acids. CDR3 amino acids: CASSLLGGSVADTQYF. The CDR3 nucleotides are TGCGCCAGCAGCTTGTTAGGCGGGAGTGTCGCAGATACGCAGTATTTT.

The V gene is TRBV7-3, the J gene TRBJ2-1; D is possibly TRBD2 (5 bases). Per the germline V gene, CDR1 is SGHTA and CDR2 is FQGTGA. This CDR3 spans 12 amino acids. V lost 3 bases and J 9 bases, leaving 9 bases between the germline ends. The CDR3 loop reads CASSLGEGEQFF. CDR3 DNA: TGTGCCAGCAGCTTGGGAGAGGGTGAGCAGTTCTTC.

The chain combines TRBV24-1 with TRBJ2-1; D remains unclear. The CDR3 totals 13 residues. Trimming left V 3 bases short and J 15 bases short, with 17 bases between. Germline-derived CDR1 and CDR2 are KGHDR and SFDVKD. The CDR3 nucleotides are TGTGCCACCAGTGATCCGCTAGAGACTCGGTCGTTCTTC. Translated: CATSDPLETRSFF.

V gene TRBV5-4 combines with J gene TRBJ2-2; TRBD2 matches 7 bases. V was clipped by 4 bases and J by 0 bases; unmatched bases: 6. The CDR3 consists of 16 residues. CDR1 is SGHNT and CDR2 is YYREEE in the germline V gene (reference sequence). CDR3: CASSPRAGTNTGELFF. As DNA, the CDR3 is TGTGCCAGCAGCCCCAGAGCGGGGACGAACACCGGGGAGCTGTTTTTT. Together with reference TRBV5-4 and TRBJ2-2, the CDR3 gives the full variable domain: ETGVTQSPTHLIKTRGQQVTLRCSSQSGHNTVSWYQQALGQGPQFIFQYYREEENGRGNFPPRFSGLQFPNYSSELNVNALELDDSALYLCASSPRAGTNTGELFFGEGSRLTVL.

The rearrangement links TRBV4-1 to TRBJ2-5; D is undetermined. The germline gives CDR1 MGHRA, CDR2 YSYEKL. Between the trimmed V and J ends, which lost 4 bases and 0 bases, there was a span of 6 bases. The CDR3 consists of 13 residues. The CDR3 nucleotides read TGCGCCAGCAGCCGGCTGGACCAAGAGACCCAGTACTTC. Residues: CASSRLDQETQYF.

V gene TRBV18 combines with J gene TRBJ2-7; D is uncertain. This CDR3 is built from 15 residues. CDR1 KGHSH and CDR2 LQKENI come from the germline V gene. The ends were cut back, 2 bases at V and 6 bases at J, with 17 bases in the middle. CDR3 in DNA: TGTGCCAGCTCACCATTAAGCCAAGCAGGCTTCGAGCAGTACTTC. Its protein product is CASSPLSQAGFEQYF.

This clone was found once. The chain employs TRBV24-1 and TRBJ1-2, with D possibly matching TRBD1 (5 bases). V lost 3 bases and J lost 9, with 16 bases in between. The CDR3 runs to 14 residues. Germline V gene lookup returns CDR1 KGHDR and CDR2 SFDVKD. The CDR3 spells CATSDQPGRGSYTF. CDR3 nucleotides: TGTGCCACCAGTGATCAGCCAGGGCGTGGGAGCTACACCTTC.

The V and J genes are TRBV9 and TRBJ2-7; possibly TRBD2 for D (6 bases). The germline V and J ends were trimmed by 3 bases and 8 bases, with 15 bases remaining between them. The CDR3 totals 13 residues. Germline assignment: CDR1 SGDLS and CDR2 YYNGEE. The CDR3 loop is CASSEAGTPQQYF. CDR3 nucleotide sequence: TGTGCCAGCAGCGAGGCCGGGACTCCACAGCAGTACTTC.

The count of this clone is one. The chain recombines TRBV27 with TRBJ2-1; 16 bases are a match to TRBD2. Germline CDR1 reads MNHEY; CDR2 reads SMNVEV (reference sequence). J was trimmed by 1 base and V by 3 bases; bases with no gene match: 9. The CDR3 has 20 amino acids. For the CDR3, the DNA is TGTGCCAGCAGTTTCGAACCGGGACTAGCGGGAGGGCCTTCCTACAATGAGCAGTTCTTC. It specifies CASSFEPGLAGGPSYNEQFF.

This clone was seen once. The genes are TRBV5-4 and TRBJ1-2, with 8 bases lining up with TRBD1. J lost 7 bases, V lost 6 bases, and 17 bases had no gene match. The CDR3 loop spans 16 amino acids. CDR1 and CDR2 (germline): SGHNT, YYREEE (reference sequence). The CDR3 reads CASTPLFRGQVTGYTF. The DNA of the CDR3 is TGTGCCAGCACCCCACTGTTTCGGGGACAGGTGACTGGCTACACCTTC. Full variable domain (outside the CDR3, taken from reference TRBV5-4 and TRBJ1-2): ETGVTQSPTHLIKTRGQQVTLRCSSQSGHNTVSWYQQALGQGPQFIFQYYREEENGRGNFPPRFSGLQFPNYSSELNVNALELDDSALYLCASTPLFRGQVTGYTFGSGTRLTVV.